This T cell receptor (beta chain) was observed in a study of PD-L1 blockade in urothelial cancer. Study at large: Peripheral blood specimens exhibited a median yield of around 130,000 T cells.

Here immunoSEQ multiplex PCR was the method, and the copy in TCRdb shows in-frame clones only, minus some. The sample carries some 30,000 clones, roughly three quarters recorded once. Time point here: peripheral blood 6 weeks after treatment start. Sample numbers ranged from 1 to 8 per patient, encompassing pretreatment and on-treatment collections. The sample consisted of PBMCs, taken around atezolizumab (anti-PD-L1) treatment. The TCR was taken from a man in his 70s with urothelial cancer.

CDR3 DNA sequence: TGTGCCTGCAGACAGGCGAGGCCCGTATTTGATGGCTACACCTTC. Its protein product is CACRQARPVFDGYTF. This chain joins TRBV30 and TRBJ1-2, with TRBD1 as a possible D gene (6 bases). The CDR3 is 15 residues long. Per the germline V gene, CDR1 is GTSNPN and CDR2 is SVGIG (reference sequence). The V end was cut by 6 bases, the J end by 6 bases, with 23 bases between.